These T cell receptor beta chains were read from a single sample in a study of STAT5B mutations in CD4+ large granular lymphocyte leukemia. Libraries were prepared by immunoSEQ multiplex PCR; TCRdb keeps only in-frame clonotypes and omits some of them. The data show tens of thousands of clones, approximately 80% seen once. The specimen was CD4+ T cells from blood buffy coats. Receptors were obtained from a human donor in good health. CDR3s include the opening cysteine and the closing phenylalanine or tryptophan. The D gene is left open where the match is weak. Rows give clone size only sometimes, using once, few, many, or a class for an expanded clone.

CDR3aa,CDR3nt,len,v_gene,j_gene,abundance,d_gene
CASSEIGGTTYNEQFF,TGCGCCAGCAGTGAAATTGGGGGGACCACCTACAATGAGCAGTTCTTC,16,TRBV10-1,TRBJ2-1,-,-
CASSEVGLAGYYEQYF,TGTGCCAGCAGTGAAGTGGGGCTAGCGGGTTACTACGAGCAGTACTTC,16,TRBV6-1,TRBJ2-7,-,TRBD2
CASSIISGQATYEQYF,TGTGCCAGTAGTATAATTTCGGGACAGGCAACCTACGAGCAGTACTTC,16,TRBV19,TRBJ2-7,-,TRBD1
CASSPALNQPQHF,TGTGCCAGCTCACCAGCCCTCAATCAGCCCCAGCATTTT,13,TRBV18,TRBJ1-5,-,-
CASSPGQPTNEKLFF,TGTGCCAGCAGTCCCGGACAGCCAACTAATGAAAAACTGTTTTTT,15,TRBV28,TRBJ1-4,-,-
CASSRVLGTAYEQYF,TGCGCCAGCAGCCGCGTACTGGGAACAGCCTACGAGCAGTACTTC,15,TRBV4-3,TRBJ2-7,-,-
CASRLAESYNEQFF,TGTGCCAGCAGGTTAGCCGAGTCCTACAATGAGCAGTTCTTC,14,TRBV6-6,TRBJ2-1,-,-
CASSFGRAYEQYF,TGTGCCAGCAGTTTTGGCAGGGCATACGAGCAGTACTTC,13,TRBV27,TRBJ2-7,few,-
CASSLTDINTEAFF,TGTGCCAGCAGTTTGACAGACATAAACACTGAAGCTTTCTTT,14,TRBV28,TRBJ1-1,few,-
CASSQGILNEKLFF,TGCGCCAGCAGCCAGGGGATTCTTAATGAAAAACTGTTTTTT,14,TRBV4-3,TRBJ1-4,-,-
CASSLLGANEQFF,TGTGCCAGCAGTTTACTCGGGGCGAATGAGCAGTTCTTC,13,TRBV28,TRBJ2-1,-,-
CASSPDGTSGFYEQYF,TGCGCCAGCAGCCCGGACGGGACTAGCGGCTTCTACGAGCAGTACTTC,16,TRBV5-1,TRBJ2-7,-,TRBD2
CASSQGFAYSKAGNTIYF,TGCGCCAGCAGCCAAGGTTTTGCCTACTCAAAAGCTGGAAACACCATATATTTT,18,TRBV4-1,TRBJ1-3,-,-